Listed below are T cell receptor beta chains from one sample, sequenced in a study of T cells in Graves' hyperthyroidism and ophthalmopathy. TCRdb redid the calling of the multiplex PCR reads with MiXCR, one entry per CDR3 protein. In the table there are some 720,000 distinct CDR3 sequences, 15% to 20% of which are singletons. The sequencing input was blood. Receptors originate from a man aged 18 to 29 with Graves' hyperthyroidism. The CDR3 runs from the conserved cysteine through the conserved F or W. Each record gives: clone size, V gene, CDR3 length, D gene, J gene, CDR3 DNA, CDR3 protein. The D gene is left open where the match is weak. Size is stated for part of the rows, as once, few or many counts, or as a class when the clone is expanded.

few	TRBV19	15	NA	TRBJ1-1	TGTGCCAGTAGACTCTCCGGGACGGCGAACACTGAAGCTTTCTTT	CASRLSGTANTEAFF
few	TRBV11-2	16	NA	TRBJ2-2	TGTGCCAGCATCACCCTGGGGGGGCGAAGTCCCGGGGAGCTGTTTTTT	CASITLGGRSPGELFF
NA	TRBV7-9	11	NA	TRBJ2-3	TGTGCCACGAGAGTTTCAGATACGCAGTATTTT	CATRVSDTQYF
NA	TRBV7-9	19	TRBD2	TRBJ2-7	TGTGCCAGCAGCTTAGCGAGACTAGCGGGATGGTTTTCTATCGACGAGCAGTACTTC	CASSLARLAGWFSIDEQYF
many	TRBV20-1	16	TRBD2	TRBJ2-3	TGCAGTGCTAGAGGGGGGACTAACAGCGGTGCAGATACGCAGTATTTT	CSARGGTNSGADTQYF
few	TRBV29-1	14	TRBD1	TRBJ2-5	TGCAGCACCGGGACAGGGGGCCAGAGAGGGGTCCAGTACTTC	CSTGTGGQRGVQYF
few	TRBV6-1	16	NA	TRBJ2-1	TGTGCCAGCAGTGCCCGATCCGTACCCTCCTACAATGAGCAGTTCTTC	CASSARSVPSYNEQFF
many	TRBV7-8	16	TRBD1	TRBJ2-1	TGTGCCAGCAGCTTAAGGGGACAGGGGGCCTACAATGAGCAGTTCTTC	CASSLRGQGAYNEQFF
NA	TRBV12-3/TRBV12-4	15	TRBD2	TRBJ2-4	TGTGCCAGCACCGGGGGGGGACTAGCCAAAAACATTCAGTACTTC	CASTGGGLAKNIQYF
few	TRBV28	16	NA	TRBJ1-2	TGTGCCAGCAGTCTCTCCTCGCAGGGAGTTGGCTATGGCTACACCTTC	CASSLSSQGVGYGYTF
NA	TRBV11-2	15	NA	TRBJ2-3	TGTGCCAGCAGCCCCGGACCGGAGAGGGCAGATACGCAGTATTTT	CASSPGPERADTQYF
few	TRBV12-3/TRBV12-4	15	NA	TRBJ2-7	TGTGCCAGCAGCCCGGGAGATACAGGTGCCGACGAGCAGTACTTC	CASSPGDTGADEQYF
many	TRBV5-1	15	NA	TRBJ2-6	TGCGCCAGCAGTTTGGGGGCTGCTGGGGCCAACGTCCTGACTTTC	CASSLGAAGANVLTF
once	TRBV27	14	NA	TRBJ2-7	TGTGCCAGCAGTTGGCACAGGGTCGGGTACGAGCTGTACTTC	CASSWHRVGYELYF
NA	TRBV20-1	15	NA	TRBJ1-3	TGCAGTGCTAGAGATACGCGGTACTCTGGAAACACCATATATTTT	CSARDTRYSGNTIYF
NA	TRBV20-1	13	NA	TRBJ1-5	TGCAGTGCTAGGCAAACAGACCATCAGCCCCAGCATTTT	CSARQTDHQPQHF
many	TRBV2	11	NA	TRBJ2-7	TGTGCCAGCAGGACAGCCTACGAGCAGTACTTC	CASRTAYEQYF
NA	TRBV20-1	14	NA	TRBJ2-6	TGCAGTGCTAGGGGGGTAACTGGGGCCAACGTCCTGACTTTC	CSARGVTGANVLTF
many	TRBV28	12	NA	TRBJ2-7	TGTGCCAGCAGTCAGCAGGGGAACGAGCAGTACTTC	CASSQQGNEQYF
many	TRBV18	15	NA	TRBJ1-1	TGTGCCAGCTCCGAAGGATCGGGGATGAACACTGAAGCTTTCTTT	CASSEGSGMNTEAFF